This T cell receptor (beta chain) was recorded in a study of monozygotic twins with inflammatory bowel disease. Regarding this clonotype: What it binds is not known.

TCRdb reprocessed the 5' RACE reads, with one entry per CDR3 protein and no DNA. The sample totals approximately 390,000 distinct CDR3 sequences. The CDR3 sequence is 13 residues long. Study outcomes and limitations: Perhaps reflecting limited power, concordant and discordant twins did not differ in repertoire similarity. The authors found no support for a single strong IBD-associated signal or clonotype.

The sequenced material came from blood. The genes are TRBV12-3 or TRBV12-4 and TRBJ1-5. This sequence was found in a human donor with ulcerative colitis or Crohn's disease, or a healthy co-twin of an affected twin (not recorded which). The CDR3: CASREALYQPQHF.